This record covers a single T cell receptor beta chain. Its target is unknown. These data are taken from a study of follicular helper T cells after annual influenza vaccination. Whole-study findings and limits: Plasmablast frequency change correlated with clonality change in ICOS+CD38+ cTfh.

Noted time point: 2015-2016 season, 7 days after influenza vaccination. Generated by immunoSEQ multiplex PCR, the TCRdb table keeps only in-frame clones and is missing some. The sample shows 8,500 to 9,000 clones, more than 75% of them seen only once. The sample was CXCR5+ CD38- circulating T follicular helper cells from blood, taken 7 days after influenza vaccination. Subset denoted: circulating Tfh, non-naive CD4+CXCR5+PD-1+ (ICOS+CD38+ or ICOS-CD38-). The sequence was collected from an adult who received the influenza vaccine.

The DNA of the CDR3 is TGTGCCAGCAGCTCCCGGGGTAGCGGGGGCTACAGGGAGACCCAGTACTTC. Translating gives CASSSRGSGGYRETQYF. The chain links TRBV7-2 to TRBJ2-5, with 9 bases identical to TRBD2. The CDR3 has 17 residues. Germline V CDR1 and CDR2: SGHTA, FQGNSA. The trim removed 4 bases at V and 5 bases at J, leaving 14 bases unmatched. The variable domain in full, with the rest retrieved from reference TRBV7-2 and TRBJ2-5, is GAGVSQSPSNKVTEKGKDVELRCDPISGHTALYWYRQSLGQGLEFLIYFQGNSAPDKSGLPSDRFSAERTGGSVSTLTIQRTQQEDSAVYLCASSSRGSGGYRETQYFGPGTRLLVL.